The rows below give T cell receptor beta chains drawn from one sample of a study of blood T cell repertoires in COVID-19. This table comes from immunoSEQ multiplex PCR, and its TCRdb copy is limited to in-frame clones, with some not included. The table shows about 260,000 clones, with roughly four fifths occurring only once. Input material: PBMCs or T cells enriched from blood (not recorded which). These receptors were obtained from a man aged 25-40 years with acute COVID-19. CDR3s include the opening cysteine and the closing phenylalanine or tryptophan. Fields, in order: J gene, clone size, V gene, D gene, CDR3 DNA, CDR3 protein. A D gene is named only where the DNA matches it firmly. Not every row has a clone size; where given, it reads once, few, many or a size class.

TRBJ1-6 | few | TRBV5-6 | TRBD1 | TGTGCCAGCAGCTTGGGGAGAGGGACAGGAATTTCACCCCTCCACTTT | CASSLGRGTGISPLHF
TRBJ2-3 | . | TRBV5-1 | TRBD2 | TGCGCCAGCAGCTCGGGACTAGCGGGGGGAACTCGAAGCACAGATACGCAGTATTTT | CASSSGLAGGTRSTDTQYF
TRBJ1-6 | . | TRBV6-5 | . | TGTGCCAGCACCGAGCGCCCTGCGGGAAATTCACCCCTCCACTTT | CASTERPAGNSPLHF
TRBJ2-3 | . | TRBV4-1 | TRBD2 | TGCGCCAGCAGCTTGGGTAGCGGGACTACAGATACGCAGTATTTT | CASSLGSGTTDTQYF
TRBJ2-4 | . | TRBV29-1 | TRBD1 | TGCAGCGTTGATGGGACAGGGCGGAACATTCAGTACTTC | CSVDGTGRNIQYF
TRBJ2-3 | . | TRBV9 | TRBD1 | TGTGCCAGCAGCGTGTTTGACAGGGGCGGGACAGATACGCAGTATTTT | CASSVFDRGGTDTQYF
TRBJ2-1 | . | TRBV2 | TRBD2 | TGTGCCAGCAGTGAAAGAGCGGGAGGATGGAATGAGCAGTTCTTC | CASSERAGGWNEQFF
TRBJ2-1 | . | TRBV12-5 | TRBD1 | TGTGCTAGTGGCAGGGGACAGGGAGACAATGAGCAGTTCTTC | CASGRGQGDNEQFF
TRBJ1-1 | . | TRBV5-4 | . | TGTGCCAGCAGCCGCCTTGAGGGTTGGGACACTGAAGCTTTCTTT | CASSRLEGWDTEAFF
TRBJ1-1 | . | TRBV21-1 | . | TGTGCCAGCAGCAAAGGGACAGGTAAGAACACTGAAGCTTTCTTT | CASSKGTGKNTEAFF
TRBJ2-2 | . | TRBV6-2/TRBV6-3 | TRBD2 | TGTGCCAGCAGTTCGGGACTAGCGACCGGGGAGCTGTTTTTT | CASSSGLATGELFF
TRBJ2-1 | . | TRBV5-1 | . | TGTGCCAGCAGCTCAGATAACCCCCCTAATGAGCAGTTCTTC | CASSSDNPPNEQFF
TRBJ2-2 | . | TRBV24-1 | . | TGTGCCACCAGTGGAAGGGGCCTGTACACCGGGGAGCTGTTTTTT | CATSGRGLYTGELFF
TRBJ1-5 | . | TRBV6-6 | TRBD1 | TGTGCCAGCAGTTACGCAAACAGGGGGAGTCAGCCCCAGCATTTT | CASSYANRGSQPQHF
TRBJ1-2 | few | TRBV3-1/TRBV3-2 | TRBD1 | TGTGCCAGCAGCCAAGGGGGACAGGGCCGAAGCAACTATGGCTACACCTTC | CASSQGGQGRSNYGYTF
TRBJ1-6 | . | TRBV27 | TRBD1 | TGTGCCAGCAGATACCAGGACAGGTCAGGTTCACCCCTCCACTTT | CASRYQDRSGSPLHF
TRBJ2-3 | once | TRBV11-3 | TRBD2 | TGTGCCAGCAGCTCCGGGACTAGAAACACAGATACGCAGTATTTT | CASSSGTRNTDTQYF
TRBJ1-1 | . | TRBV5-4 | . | TGTGCCAGCAGCTTAGACCCCGCGGGCACTGAAGCTTTCTTT | CASSLDPAGTEAFF
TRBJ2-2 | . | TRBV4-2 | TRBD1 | TGTGCCAGCAGCCCCCGGGGACAGGGAAGCACCGGGGAGCTGTTTTTT | CASSPRGQGSTGELFF
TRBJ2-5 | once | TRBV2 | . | TGTGCCAGCAGCTACGACGCGCCACAGGAGACCCAGTACTTC | CASSYDAPQETQYF
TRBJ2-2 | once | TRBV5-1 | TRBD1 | TGCGCCAGCACCCGTCGCCCGGGACAGGGGGTTACCGGGGAGCTGTTTTTT | CASTRRPGQGVTGELFF
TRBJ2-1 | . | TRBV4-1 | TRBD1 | TGCGCCAGCTCGCGAGGGACAGGGAATGAGCAGTTCTTC | CASSRGTGNEQFF
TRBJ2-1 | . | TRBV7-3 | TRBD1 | TGTGCCAGCAGCTCGACCGGGACAGCGGTTACCGCGGAGCAGTTCTTC | CASSSTGTAVTAEQFF
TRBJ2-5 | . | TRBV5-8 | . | TGTGCCAGCAGCCGACGCCTCCGGAGCAAAGAGACCCAGTACTTC | CASSRRLRSKETQYF
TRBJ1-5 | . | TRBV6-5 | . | TGTGCCAGCAGTTATCGTTGGGGGGGGAGTCAGCCCCAGCATTTT | CASSYRWGGSQPQHF
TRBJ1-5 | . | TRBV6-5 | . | TGTGCCAGCAGTACGCAAGGACAGCTGTATCAGCCCCAGCATTTT | CASSTQGQLYQPQHF
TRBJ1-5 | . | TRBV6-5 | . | TGTGCCAGCAGTTACCTCGGGGGTCAGCCCCAGCATTTT | CASSYLGGQPQHF
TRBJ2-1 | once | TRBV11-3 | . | TGTGCCAGCAGCTTATTCCGGTCGAATGAGCAGTTCTTC | CASSLFRSNEQFF
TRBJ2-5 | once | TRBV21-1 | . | TGTGCCAGCAGCACGAGAACGGGAAGGGACAGACAAGAGACCCAGTACTTC | CASSTRTGRDRQETQYF
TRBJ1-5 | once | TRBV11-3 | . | TGTGCCAGCAGCCCCTCAGGGTCCCAGCCCCAGCATTTT | CASSPSGSQPQHF
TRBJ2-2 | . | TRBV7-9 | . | TGTGCCAGCACTCGTGTTAGCGTGAACACCGGGGAGCTGTTTTTT | CASTRVSVNTGELFF
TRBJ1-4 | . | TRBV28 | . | TGTGCCAGCAGTTTAGGGGGGTGGACTAATGAAAAACTGTTTTTT | CASSLGGWTNEKLFF
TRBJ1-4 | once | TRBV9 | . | TGTGCCAGCAGCGTAGACCCGCCGGGGGGGGCTAATGAAAAACTGTTTTTT | CASSVDPPGGANEKLFF
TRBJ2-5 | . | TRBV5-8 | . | TGTGCCAGCAGCCACTCTTGGGGAGGCCAAGAGACCCAGTACTTC | CASSHSWGGQETQYF
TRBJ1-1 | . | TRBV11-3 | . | TGTGCCAGCAGCTTAGATATCGGGGGCACTGAAGCTTTCTTT | CASSLDIGGTEAFF
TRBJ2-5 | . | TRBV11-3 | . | TGTGCCAGCAGCTACCTCGCGGCCCAAGAGACCCAGTACTTC | CASSYLAAQETQYF
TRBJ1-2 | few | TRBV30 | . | TGTGTATATGGAGCTAACTATGGCTACACCTTC | CVYGANYGYTF
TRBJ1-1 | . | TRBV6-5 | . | TGTGCCAGCAGAATAACAGGGCCTGAAGCTTTCTTT | CASRITGPEAFF
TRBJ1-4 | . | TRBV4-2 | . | TGTGCCAGCAGCCAAGTGAGGGGGACTAATGAAAAACTGTTTTTT | CASSQVRGTNEKLFF
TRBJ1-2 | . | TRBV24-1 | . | TGTGCCACCAGTGATGGGGGCCGGGATGGCTACACCTTC | CATSDGGRDGYTF
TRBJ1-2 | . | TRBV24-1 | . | TGTGCCACCTATACCGGTCATGGCTACACCTTC | CATYTGHGYTF
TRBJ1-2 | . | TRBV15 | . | TGTGCCACCAGCAGAGATCAGGGCGCGAGGTATGGCTACACCTTC | CATSRDQGARYGYTF
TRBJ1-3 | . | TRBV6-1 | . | TGTGCCAGCAGTGAAGAATCTGGGGGGGGTGGAAACACCATATATTTT | CASSEESGGGGNTIYF
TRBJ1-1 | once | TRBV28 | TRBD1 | TGTGCCAGCAGTTTAGGACAGGGTTTCACTGAAGCTTTCTTT | CASSLGQGFTEAFF
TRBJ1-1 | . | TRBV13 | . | TGTGCCAGCAGCTTAGGATGGGGCCAGAACACTGAAGCTTTCTTT | CASSLGWGQNTEAFF